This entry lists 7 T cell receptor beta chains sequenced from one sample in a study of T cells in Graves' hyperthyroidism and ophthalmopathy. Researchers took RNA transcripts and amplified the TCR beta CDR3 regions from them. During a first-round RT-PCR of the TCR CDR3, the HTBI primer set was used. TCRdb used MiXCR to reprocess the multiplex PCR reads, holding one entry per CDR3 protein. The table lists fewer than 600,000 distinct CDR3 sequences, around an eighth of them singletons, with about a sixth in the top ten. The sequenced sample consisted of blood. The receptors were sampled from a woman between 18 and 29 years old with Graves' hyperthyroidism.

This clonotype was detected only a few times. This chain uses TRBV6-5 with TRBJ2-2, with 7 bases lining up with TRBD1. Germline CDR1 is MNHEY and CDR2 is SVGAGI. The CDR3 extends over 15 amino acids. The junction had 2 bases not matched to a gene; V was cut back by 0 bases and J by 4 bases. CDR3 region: CASSYSRGRTGELFF. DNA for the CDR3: TGTGCCAGCAGTTACTCGAGGGGGCGCACCGGGGAGCTGTTTTTT.

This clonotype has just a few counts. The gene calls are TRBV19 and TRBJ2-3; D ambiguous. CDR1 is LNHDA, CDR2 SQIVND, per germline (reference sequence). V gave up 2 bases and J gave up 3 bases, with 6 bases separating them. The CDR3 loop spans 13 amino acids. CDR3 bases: TGTGCCAGTAGTATAAGACCAACAGATACGCAGTATTTT. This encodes CASSIRPTDTQYF.

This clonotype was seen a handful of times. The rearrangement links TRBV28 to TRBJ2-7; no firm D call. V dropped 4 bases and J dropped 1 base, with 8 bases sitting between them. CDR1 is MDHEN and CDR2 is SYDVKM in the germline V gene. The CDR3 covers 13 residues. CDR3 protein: CASSSAPSYEQYF. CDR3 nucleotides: TGTGCCAGCAGTTCTGCGCCGTCCTACGAGCAGTACTTC.

The CDR3 coding sequence is TGTGCCTGGAGCCCCGGGGCCGGCCCCACAGATACGCAGTATTTT. It encodes CAWSPGAGPTDTQYF. The chain recombines TRBV30 with TRBJ2-3; either TRBD1 or TRBD2 may supply D (5 bases each). The CDR3 spans 15 residues. Per the germline V gene, CDR1 is GTSNPN and CDR2 is SVGIG (reference sequence). V dropped 3 bases and J dropped 2 bases, with 15 bases sitting between them. The full variable domain, with the rest looked up from reference TRBV30 and TRBJ2-3, is SQTIHQWPATLVQPVGSPLSLECTVEGTSNPNLYWYRQAAGRGLQLLFYSVGIGQISSEVPQNLSASRPQDRQFILSSKKLLLSDSGFYLCAWSPGAGPTDTQYFGPGTRLTVL.

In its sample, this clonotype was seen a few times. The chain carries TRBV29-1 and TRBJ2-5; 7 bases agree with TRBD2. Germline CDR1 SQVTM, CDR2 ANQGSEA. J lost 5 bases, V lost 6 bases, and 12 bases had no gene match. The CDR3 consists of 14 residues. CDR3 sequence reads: CSVTSEGGPETQYF. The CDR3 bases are TGCAGCGTCACAAGCGAGGGAGGGCCGGAGACCCAGTACTTC.

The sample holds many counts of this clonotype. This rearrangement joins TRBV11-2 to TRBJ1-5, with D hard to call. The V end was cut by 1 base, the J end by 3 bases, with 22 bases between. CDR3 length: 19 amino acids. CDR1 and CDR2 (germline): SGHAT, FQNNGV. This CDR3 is CASSLGAPHWEYANQPQHF. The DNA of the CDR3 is TGTGCCAGCAGCTTAGGGGCACCCCATTGGGAGTACGCCAATCAGCCCCAGCATTTT.

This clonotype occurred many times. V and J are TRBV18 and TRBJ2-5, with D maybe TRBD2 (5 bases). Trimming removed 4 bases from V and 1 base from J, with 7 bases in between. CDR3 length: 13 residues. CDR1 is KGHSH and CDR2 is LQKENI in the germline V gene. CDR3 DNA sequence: TGTGCCAGCTCACAGGGAGTCCAAGAGACCCAGTACTTC. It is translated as CASSQGVQETQYF. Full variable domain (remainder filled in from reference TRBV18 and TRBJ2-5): NAGVMQNPRHLVRRRGQEARLRCSPMKGHSHVYWYRQLPEEGLKFMVYLQKENIIDESGMPKERFSAEFPKEGPSILRIQQVVRGDSAAYFCASSQGVQETQYFGPGTRLLVL.